This T cell receptor (beta chain) is drawn from a study of blood T cell repertoires in COVID-19. Original handling: Counts of nucleated cells, estimated from reference gene primer amplification, were obtained. The method was immunoSEQ multiplex PCR; TCRdb's version includes in-frame clones alone and lacks a portion of them. V, J and clone size derive from that table, while D and trimming were established from the DNA sequence. The table has roughly 100,000 clones, roughly nine tenths seen once. CDR1 and CDR2 (germline): SGDLS, YYNGEE. V lost 3 bases and J lost 0, with 4 bases in between. The CDR3 consists of 13 residues.

The sequence came from a human donor in a cohort sampled during active COVID-19. V usage is TRBV9 and J usage is TRBJ2-1; D uncertain. Input material: peripheral blood. CDR3 amino acids: CASSALSYNEQFF. The CDR3 DNA sequence: TGTGCCAGCAGCGCCCTCTCCTACAATGAGCAGTTCTTC. The whole variable domain, filled in from reference TRBV9 and TRBJ2-1, reads DSGVTQTPKHLITATGQRVTLRCSPRSGDLSVYWYQQSLDQGLQFLIQYYNGEERAKGNILERFSAQQFPDLHSELNLSSLELGDSALYFCASSALSYNEQFFGPGTRLTVL.